This T cell receptor beta chain emerged from a study of T cell responses to AZD1222 COVID-19 vaccine. Profiled with immunoSEQ multiplex PCR; TCRdb holds only in-frame clones, not every one. The sample consists of about 180,000 clones, around 90% of them appearing once. Trimming shortened V by 0 bases and J by 6 bases, and 12 bases separated the two germline ends. The CDR3 length is 14 residues. Germline values: CDR1 SGHVS, CDR2 FQNEAQ. The chain carries TRBV7-8 and TRBJ2-7, with TRBD1 as a possible D gene (5 bases). The sequencing here drew on peripheral blood, taken on day 0 of AZD1222 vaccination. This TCR derives from an adult in good health. The CDR3 spells CASSLARAGGEQYF. CDR3 nucleotide sequence: TGTGCCAGCAGCTTAGCCAGGGCCGGCGGCGAGCAGTACTTC.